This T cell receptor beta chain stems from a study of cytotoxic CD8 clonotypes in ibrutinib-treated CLL. Study-wide context: The average sample held roughly 250,000 productive templates and 91,000 or so productive rearrangements.

This clone has only one observation. Trimming cost V 10 bases and J 6 bases, with 10 bases left between them. The V gene's germline CDR1 is ENHRY and CDR2 SYGVKD. The CDR3 has 11 residues. Cryopreserved PBMCs provided about 2 micrograms of genomic DNA for the TCR beta libraries. Here immunoSEQ multiplex PCR was the method, and the copy in TCRdb shows in-frame clones only, minus some. The sample includes around 140,000 clones, 60% to 85% of them seen just once. The input for sequencing was PBMCs, taken after 24 months of ibrutinib treatment. The chain is built from TRBV10-3 and TRBJ2-1; maybe TRBD2 (5 bases). The sequence derives from a human donor with chronic lymphocytic leukemia. CDR3 region: CATSTSNEQFF. CDR3 DNA: TGTGCCACTAGCACCTCCAATGAGCAGTTCTTC.